The present T cell receptor (beta chain) was sequenced within a study of T cells in localized non-small cell lung cancer. Overall study findings and caveats: Sequencing involved a lone tumor region, leaving heterogeneity possible. Compared with tumor, uninvolved adjacent lung displayed greater T cell clonality, ranking highest overall.

The CDR3 sequence is 15 residues long. V dropped 5 bases and J dropped 15 bases, with 26 bases sitting between them. The V gene's germline CDR1 is ENHRY and CDR2 SYGVKD. A word on this clone: Antigen unknown.

Some clones are missing from TCRdb's copy, which holds only in-frame ones; the method was immunoSEQ multiplex PCR. The sample records 45,000 or so clones, around 87% being singletons. The sample here was PBMCs, taken before any cancer treatment. V gene TRBV10-3 combines with J gene TRBJ2-1; perhaps TRBD2 as D (5 bases). The clonotype originates from a man between 40 and 70 years old with stage II lung adenocarcinoma. The CDR3 coding sequence is TGTGCCATCAGTCAACGGGATTTCTTTTCGACCCGTCCGTTCTTC. Residues: CAISQRDFFSTRPFF.